Following are 21 T cell receptor beta chains from one sample sequenced in a study of graft-versus-host responses after intestinal transplantation. Repertoires were generated with immunoSEQ multiplex PCR, while TCRdb's copy carries only in-frame clones and drops some. The data contain roughly 45,000 clones, roughly 95% of them singletons. The specimen comprised PBMCs, sampled around 330 days after intestinal transplant. The origin of the receptors is a human patient who received an intestinal transplant, so some T cells may come from the graft donor.

The rearrangement links TRBV5-1 to TRBJ1-4, with 9 positions matching TRBD1. J was trimmed by 0 bases and V by 3 bases; bases with no gene match: 9. The CDR3 consists of 18 residues. Germline-derived CDR1 and CDR2 are SGHRS and YFSETQ. DNA for the CDR3: TGCGCCAGCAGCTCACAGCCGACAGGGGGGGCAACTAATGAAAAACTGTTTTTT. Amino acid sequence: CASSSQPTGGATNEKLFF.

The CDR3 protein is CASSFRGRGNTIYF. The DNA for the CDR3 is TGTGCCAGCAGTTTTCGGGGGAGAGGAAACACCATATATTTT. The genes are TRBV28 and TRBJ1-3; TRBD1 is a possible D gene (5 bases). Germline assignment: CDR1 MDHEN and CDR2 SYDVKM. The CDR3 sequence is 14 residues long. V lost 3 bases to trimming and J lost 4 bases, with 10 bases between them.

The chain links TRBV11-1 to TRBJ2-3; 15 bases are a match to TRBD2. The CDR3 spans 18 residues. Germline assignment: CDR1 SGHAT and CDR2 FQDESV (reference sequence). The V gene end was trimmed by 3 bases and the J gene end by 1 base; junction bases not matched to a gene: 5. For the CDR3, the DNA is TGTGCCAGCAGCTTGGGACTAGCGGGGGGCTTAGGCACAGATACGCAGTATTTT. It codes for CASSLGLAGGLGTDTQYF. The full variable domain, with the rest looked up from reference TRBV11-1 and TRBJ2-3, is EAEVAQSPRYKITEKSQAVAFWCDPISGHATLYWYRQILGQGPELLVQFQDESVVDDSQLPKDRFSAERLKGVDSTLKIQPAELGDSAMYLCASSLGLAGGLGTDTQYFGPGTRLTVL.

The chain carries TRBV11-1 and TRBJ2-1, with D hard to call. The length of the CDR3 is 18 residues. Trimming took 5 bases from V and 1 from J, leaving 21 bases between them. The germline CDR1 and CDR2 sequences are SGHAT and FQDESV (reference sequence). The CDR3 region is CASSRHSSHSVSYNEQFF. CDR3 nucleotide sequence: TGTGCCAGCAGCCGACATTCGTCCCACTCAGTATCCTACAATGAGCAGTTCTTC.

This clone was detected once. V gene TRBV18 combines with J gene TRBJ1-3, with 8 bases lining up with TRBD1. Germline trimming cut 4 bases from V and 4 bases from J; bases unmatched to any gene: 9. The CDR3 extends over 16 amino acids. Germline V gene data show CDR1 as KGHSH and CDR2 as LQKENI. The chain's CDR3 is CASSRGTGFSGNTIYF. CDR3 in DNA: TGTGCCAGCTCACGCGGGACAGGTTTTTCAGGAAACACCATATATTTT.

V is TRBV5-4 and J is TRBJ2-1; TRBD1 or TRBD2 may be the D gene (5 bases each). Germline CDR1 reads SGHNT; CDR2 reads YYREEE (reference sequence). This CDR3 has 13 amino acids. Deletions cut 2 bases from V and 7 bases from J, with 10 bases between. The DNA for the CDR3 is TGTGCCAGCAGCTTCCGGGGCCCAAATGAGCAGTTCTTC. This gives the protein CASSFRGPNEQFF. The full variable domain, rest sourced from reference TRBV5-4 and TRBJ2-1, is ETGVTQSPTHLIKTRGQQVTLRCSSQSGHNTVSWYQQALGQGPQFIFQYYREEENGRGNFPPRFSGLQFPNYSSELNVNALELDDSALYLCASSFRGPNEQFFGPGTRLTVL.

The chain uses TRBV11-2 and TRBJ2-3, with no clear D. The V gene's germline CDR1 is SGHAT and CDR2 FQNNGV. V lost 5 bases, J lost 4 bases, and 10 bases lay in between. The CDR3 consists of 13 residues. CDR3 nucleotide sequence: TGTGCCAGCAGCCATAGTAGCCCAGATACGCAGTATTTT. This gives the protein CASSHSSPDTQYF. Complete variable domain (other parts from reference TRBV11-2 and TRBJ2-3): EAGVAQSPRYKIIEKRQSVAFWCNPISGHATLYWYQQILGQGPKLLIQFQNNGVVDDSQLPKDRFSAERLKGVDSTLKIQPAKLEDSAVYLCASSHSSPDTQYFGPGTRLTVL.

This clone was seen only a few times. The V gene is TRBV9, the J gene TRBJ2-2, with D perhaps TRBD2 (6 bases). This CDR3 has 14 amino acids. Trimming shortened V by 3 bases and J by 4 bases, and 10 bases separated the two germline ends. The V gene's germline CDR1 is SGDLS and CDR2 YYNGEE. CDR3 DNA sequence: TGTGCCAGCAGCGGGGACTCCTCCACCGGGGAGCTGTTTTTT. Translating it yields CASSGDSSTGELFF.

The J gene is TRBJ2-7, the V gene TRBV10-1, with TRBD2 matching 7 bases. The germline V gene encodes CDR1 WNHNN and CDR2 SYGVQD (reference sequence). J was trimmed by 2 bases and V by 6 bases; bases with no gene match: 4. This CDR3 has 13 residues. CDR3 sequence reads: CASSLGLPYEQYF. The CDR3 region has the DNA TGCGCCAGCAGCTTGGGACTACCCTACGAGCAGTACTTC.

CDR3 bases: TGTGCCAGCTCACCTCTACCAGGGGAAGGAGGCTACACCTTC. Protein product: CASSPLPGEGGYTF. The V call is TRBV18, the J call TRBJ1-2; D may be TRBD1 (6 bases). The CDR3 consists of 14 residues. Germline V lookup: CDR1 KGHSH, CDR2 LQKENI. The V end was cut by 3 bases, the J end by 8 bases, with 16 bases between.

The rearrangement joins TRBV19 to TRBJ2-7; 8 bases agree with TRBD2. Germline V gene lookup returns CDR1 LNHDA and CDR2 SQIVND (reference sequence). The junction had 7 bases not matched to a gene; V was cut back by 6 bases and J by 0 bases. The CDR3 has 15 residues. CDR3 nucleotide sequence: TGTGCCAGTAGAAATAGCGGGGCCGGCTCCTACGAGCAGTACTTC. Translating gives CASRNSGAGSYEQYF.

The CDR3, as DNA: TGTGCCAGCAGCTTGTCGGGAACCCGCTCTGGAAACACCATATATTTT. It encodes CASSLSGTRSGNTIYF. The J gene is TRBJ1-3, the V gene TRBV5-6; D is uncertain. V was shortened by 1 base and J by 0 bases, with 11 bases between the two germline ends. Per the germline V gene, CDR1 is SGHDT and CDR2 is YYEEEE. The CDR3 totals 16 residues.

This clone has more than one count but fewer than ten. The V call is TRBV5-4, the J call TRBJ1-2, with D perhaps TRBD1 (6 bases). Deletions cut 4 bases from V and 3 bases from J, with 16 bases between. The CDR3 contains 15 residues. Germline CDR1 SGHNT, CDR2 YYREEE (reference sequence). The CDR3 here is CASSPPPGADYGYTF. The CDR3 nucleotides read TGTGCCAGCAGCCCCCCCCCGGGGGCGGACTATGGCTACACCTTC.

The gene calls are TRBV4-2 and TRBJ2-7; no clear D gene. CDR1 and CDR2 from the germline V gene are LGHNA and YNFKEQ. The V end was cut by 4 bases, the J end by 0 bases, with 10 bases between. The CDR3 loop spans 14 amino acids. The DNA of the CDR3 is TGTGCCAGCAGCCGGACGGTACGCTCCTACGAGCAGTACTTC. This encodes CASSRTVRSYEQYF.

The chain is built from TRBV5-1 and TRBJ2-3; 8 bases align to TRBD1. Germline CDR1 is SGHRS and CDR2 is YFSETQ. This CDR3 contains 15 residues. Unmatched junction bases numbered 6, after V lost 4 bases and J lost 2 bases. CDR3 sequence reads: CASSSRTGNTDTQYF. In DNA form, the CDR3 reads TGCGCCAGCAGCAGCCGGACAGGGAACACAGATACGCAGTATTTT. The variable domain in full, completed from reference TRBV5-1 and TRBJ2-3, reads KAGVTQTPRYLIKTRGQQVTLSCSPISGHRSVSWYQQTPGQGLQFLFEYFSETQRNKGNFPGRFSGRQFSNSRSEMNVSTLELGDSALYLCASSSRTGNTDTQYFGPGTRLTVL.

The chain uses TRBV5-1 and TRBJ2-1; 8 bases agree with TRBD2. This CDR3 contains 16 residues. J lost 6 bases, V lost 5 bases, and 13 bases had no gene match. In germline, CDR1 is SGHRS, CDR2 YFSETQ. This chain's CDR3 is CASSGIGAGVRNEQFF. CDR3 nucleotides: TGCGCCAGCAGTGGGATTGGAGCGGGAGTCCGCAATGAGCAGTTCTTC.

The chain employs TRBV7-2 and TRBJ2-1; no clear D gene. Germline V gene lookup returns CDR1 SGHTA and CDR2 FQGNSA. V lost 5 bases and J lost 4, with 3 bases in between. The CDR3 contains 11 residues. The DNA of the CDR3 is TGTGCCAGCAGCAATTACAATGAGCAGTTCTTC. Protein sequence: CASSNYNEQFF. The full variable domain, rest sourced from reference TRBV7-2 and TRBJ2-1, is GAGVSQSPSNKVTEKGKDVELRCDPISGHTALYWYRQSLGQGLEFLIYFQGNSAPDKSGLPSDRFSAERTGGSVSTLTIQRTQQEDSAVYLCASSNYNEQFFGPGTRLTVL.

CDR3 DNA sequence: TGCAGCGTTGAAGGGGGCTACAATCAGCCCCAGCATTTT. Its translation: CSVEGGYNQPQHF. The rearrangement joins TRBV29-1 to TRBJ1-5; TRBD1 might be the D (5 bases). Germline CDR1 SQVTM, CDR2 ANQGSEA. The V end was cut by 1 base, the J end by 3 bases, with 7 bases between. The CDR3 is 13 residues long.

The J gene is TRBJ2-7, the V gene TRBV18, with D perhaps TRBD1 (5 bases). V shed 2 bases and J shed 0 bases, with 11 bases lying between them. The CDR3 length is 15 residues. Per germline, CDR1 KGHSH and CDR2 LQKENI. CDR3 sequence: CASSPVRASSYEQYF. CDR3 DNA: TGTGCCAGCTCACCAGTCAGGGCAAGCTCCTACGAGCAGTACTTC.

The chain employs TRBV5-4 and TRBJ1-2; D is possibly TRBD1 (6 bases). V dropped 0 bases and J dropped 0 bases, with 12 bases sitting between them. The CDR3 contains 16 residues. Germline CDR1 and CDR2: SGHNT and YYREEE (reference sequence). CDR3 in amino acids: CASSLAGGATNYGYTF. The CDR3 DNA sequence: TGTGCCAGCAGCTTGGCCGGGGGGGCGACTAACTATGGCTACACCTTC.

This sequence joins TRBV6-5 and TRBJ2-7; D might be TRBD2 (6 bases). This CDR3 has 16 residues. Per germline, CDR1 MNHEY and CDR2 SVGAGI. The ends were cut back, 0 bases at V and 2 bases at J, with 14 bases in the middle. The CDR3 is CASSYSFVGGTYEQYF. DNA for the CDR3: TGTGCCAGCAGTTACTCGTTCGTGGGGGGAACCTACGAGCAGTACTTC.